What follows are 5 T cell receptor beta chains derived from one specimen sequenced in a study of blood T cell repertoires in COVID-19 (dated by TCRdb to about 2020). The library was prepared using the immunoSEQ multiplex PCR assay. This immuneACCESS table, as held by TCRdb, lists in-frame sequences with V and J called but not all clones. Of the missing ones, under half trace to an unresolved V gene in checked studies; the others have no known cause. This sample gives approximately 350,000 clones in total; roughly 89% of them show up just once. The ten biggest clones cover about 3.5% of the sample. The sample consisted of peripheral blood. These receptors originate from a woman under 30 who had recovered from COVID-19.

The chain has TRBV29-1 and TRBJ2-3; 11 bases match TRBD2. V lost 4 bases to trimming and J lost 5 bases; unmatched junction nucleotides: 11. Germline lookup yields CDR1 SQVTM and CDR2 ANQGSEA. This CDR3 is built from 16 residues. CDR3 coding DNA: TGCAGCGTTGTGACGGTCCTAGCGGGAGGAGGAGATACGCAGTATTTT. This gives the protein CSVVTVLAGGGDTQYF.

The J gene is TRBJ1-2, the V gene TRBV19; D is possibly TRBD1 (6 bases). The germline V gene encodes CDR1 LNHDA and CDR2 SQIVND (reference sequence). The V end was cut by 5 bases, the J end by 4 bases, with 17 bases between. The CDR3 is 15 amino acids. Written as DNA, the CDR3 is TGTGCCAGTAGTGGCACAGGGAAAGAAAGCTATGGCTACACCTTC. It yields the protein CASSGTGKESYGYTF.

The V and J genes are TRBV27 and TRBJ1-1; TRBD1 aligns across 7 bases. The CDR3 consists of 14 residues. Trimming took 11 bases from V and 2 from J; bases not matched to a gene: 11. Germline V CDR1 and CDR2: MNHEY, SMNVEV (reference sequence). As DNA, the CDR3 is TGTGCCGGCGGAGGACAGGAAATAAACACTGAAGCTTTCTTT. This codes for CAGGGQEINTEAFF.

This clone appeared a single time. V gene TRBV19 combines with J gene TRBJ2-5, with TRBD1 matching 7 bases. This CDR3 contains 14 residues. Trimming took 2 bases from V and 3 from J; bases not matched to a gene: 3. From germline, CDR1 is LNHDA and CDR2 SQIVND (reference sequence). CDR3 bases: TGTGCCAGTAGTATAAATACAGGGGAAGAGACCCAGTACTTC. It yields the protein CASSINTGEETQYF.

The CDR3 nucleotides are TGTGCCAGCAGAAAACTAGCGGGAGGGTCGGGAGATACGCAGTATTTT. As protein: CASRKLAGGSGDTQYF. The chain carries TRBV7-2 and TRBJ2-3; 13 bases are shared with TRBD2. This CDR3 is 16 amino acids long. Unmatched junction bases numbered 8, after V lost 6 bases and J lost 5 bases. CDR1 SGHTA and CDR2 FQGNSA come from the germline V gene. Drawing the rest from reference TRBV7-2 and TRBJ2-3, the complete variable domain is GAGVSQSPSNKVTEKGKDVELRCDPISGHTALYWYRQSLGQGLEFLIYFQGNSAPDKSGLPSDRFSAERTGGSVSTLTIQRTQQEDSAVYLCASRKLAGGSGDTQYFGPGTRLTVL.